Shown below are 23 T cell receptor beta chains from a single sample sequenced in a study of cytomegalovirus exposure and HLA in healthy donors (TCRdb year 2017). The library was produced with the immunoSEQ multiplex PCR assay. For the multiplex PCR, a mixture combining 60 forward primers for TCR Vbeta segments and 13 reverse primers for TCR Jbeta segments was used. What TCRdb holds here is the immuneACCESS table cut down to in-frame rearrangements. Part of the clones is not present; checked against another copy, under half of the missing clones reflect an unresolved V gene, and the others are unexplained. The sample table lists some 190,000 clones, 82% of them with a count of one. More than 1.5% of the sample comes from the top ten. The sequencing input was PBMCs. These receptors were taken from a middle-aged man in good health and CMV-seronegative.

The rearrangement uses TRBV27 and TRBJ2-2; tentative D call: TRBD1 (6 bases). The CDR3 contains 16 residues. Per germline, CDR1 MNHEY and CDR2 SMNVEV (reference sequence). Trimming left V 4 bases short and J 2 bases short, with 14 bases between. The CDR3 region has the DNA TGTGCCAGCAGTTCGCTCGGGACACCAAACACCGGGGAGCTGTTTTTT. Amino acid sequence: CASSSLGTPNTGELFF.

The V and J genes are TRBV30 and TRBJ2-1; no definite D call. CDR3 size: 11 residues. Germline V CDR1 and CDR2: GTSNPN, SVGIG (reference sequence). Trimming removed 2 bases at V and 6 bases at J, with 5 bases between. CDR3 protein: CAWSPLNEQFF. CDR3 nucleotide sequence: TGTGCCTGGAGTCCCCTCAATGAGCAGTTCTTC.

This clone was observed a few times. This rearrangement joins TRBV4-2 to TRBJ2-3, with a possible D match to TRBD2 (5 bases). Between the trimmed V and J ends, which lost 5 bases and 2 bases, there was a span of 14 bases. There are 15 residues in the CDR3. The germline V gene encodes CDR1 LGHNA and CDR2 YNFKEQ. In nucleotides, the CDR3 is TGTGCCAGCAGCTCAACATCTAGCTCCACAGATACGCAGTATTTT. This translates into CASSSTSSSTDTQYF.

A few counts support this clone. J is TRBJ2-7 and V is TRBV7-9; perhaps TRBD2 as D (7 bases). V was cut by 4 bases and J by 3 bases, with 22 bases left in between. The CDR3 loop spans 17 amino acids. Looked up from germline, CDR1 is SEHNR and CDR2 is FQNEAQ (reference sequence). CDR3 loop: CASSYREGGVSSYEQYF. Here the CDR3 DNA reads TGTGCCAGCAGCTATAGGGAGGGGGGAGTATCTAGCTACGAGCAGTACTTC.

This clone came up a few times. The J gene is TRBJ1-6, the V gene TRBV6-5; 9 bases are shared with TRBD1. The V gene's germline CDR1 is MNHEY and CDR2 SVGAGI. J gave up 16 bases and V 7 bases, and 14 bases lay outside the gene matches. The length of the CDR3 is 14 residues. The CDR3 loop reads CASTPSRGDRALHF. DNA for the CDR3: TGTGCCAGCACTCCCTCGCGGGGGGACAGGGCGCTCCACTTT.

The chain uses TRBV28 and TRBJ1-2; 8 bases fit TRBD1. Per the germline V gene, CDR1 is MDHEN and CDR2 is SYDVKM. CDR3 length: 13 residues. V lost 5 bases, J lost 12 bases, and 11 bases stayed unmatched. The CDR3 coding sequence is TGTGCCAGCAGTGGCGGACAGGGAGTAAGGCACACCTTC. It yields the protein CASSGGQGVRHTF.

This sequence joins TRBV7-9 and TRBJ1-1; no clear D. CDR1 is SEHNR, CDR2 FQNEAQ, per germline (reference sequence). Trimming left V 1 base short and J 7 bases short, with 10 bases between. The CDR3 has 13 amino acids. CDR3 loop: CASSLETWSEAFF. The CDR3 coding sequence is TGTGCCAGCAGCTTAGAGACCTGGAGTGAAGCTTTCTTT.

V gene TRBV2 combines with J gene TRBJ2-3; 11 bases match TRBD2. The CDR3 covers 16 residues. Germline CDR1 reads SNHLY; CDR2 reads FYNNEI. V shed 6 bases and J 2 bases; nucleotides not matched to a gene: 7. The DNA for the CDR3 is TGTGCCAGCAGACCCGGGACTAGCGGTTACACAGATACGCAGTATTTT. Translation: CASRPGTSGYTDTQYF.

This sequence joins TRBV5-1 and TRBJ2-5; 8 bases match TRBD1. Germline CDR1 SGHRS, CDR2 YFSETQ. V was pared by 6 bases and J by 3 bases, with 7 bases of the junction left unmatched. There are 14 residues in the CDR3. The CDR3 loop is CASNRGADKETQYF. Written as DNA, the CDR3 is TGCGCCAGCAACAGGGGGGCAGACAAAGAGACCCAGTACTTC.

The chain recombines TRBV4-1 with TRBJ2-1; TRBD2 agrees at 8 bases. Germline assignment: CDR1 MGHRA and CDR2 YSYEKL. The V gene end was trimmed by 4 bases and the J gene end by 4 bases; junction bases not matched to a gene: 15. There are 18 residues in the CDR3. CDR3 sequence: CASSLAENLAGLYNEQFF. CDR3 in DNA: TGCGCCAGCAGCCTCGCAGAAAACTTAGCGGGGCTTTACAATGAGCAGTTCTTC.

V is TRBV4-1 and J is TRBJ1-2; 7 bases are shared with TRBD1. The germline V gene has CDR1 MGHRA and CDR2 YSYEKL. V was pared by 0 bases and J by 4 bases, with 5 bases of the junction left unmatched. The CDR3 runs 15 residues. The CDR3, as DNA: TGCGCCAGCAGCCAAGATAGGGGGCGCGTCTATGGCTACACCTTC. This sequence encodes CASSQDRGRVYGYTF.

This chain connects TRBV4-3 to TRBJ1-4; D unclear. The V gene's germline CDR1 is LGHNA and CDR2 YSLEER. Trimming removed 4 bases from V and 8 bases from J, with 14 bases in between. The CDR3 length is 14 residues. The CDR3 reads CASSLSEGGEKLFF. CDR3 nucleotide sequence: TGCGCCAGCAGCCTATCCGAGGGTGGAGAAAAACTGTTTTTT.

This clone was seen only once. V is TRBV4-1 and J is TRBJ2-1; the match to TRBD2 covers 11 bases. The J segment lost 6 bases and the V segment lost 3 bases, leaving 10 bases of the junction unmatched. This CDR3 contains 17 residues. The germline CDR1 and CDR2 sequences are MGHRA and YSYEKL. The CDR3 here is CASSQGLGTSGINEQFF. The CDR3 DNA reads TGCGCCAGCAGCCAGGGCCTAGGGACTAGCGGCATCAATGAGCAGTTCTTC.

This clone was found once. The chain combines TRBV7-2 with TRBJ2-5; D not resolved. The CDR3 is 12 residues long. The germline V gene has CDR1 SGHTA and CDR2 FQGNSA. Trimming cost V 3 bases and J 4 bases, with 6 bases left between them. The CDR3 bases are TGTGCCAGCAGCTTCCCCATAGAGACCCAGTACTTC. Amino acids: CASSFPIETQYF.

V and J are TRBV5-5 and TRBJ1-4, with TRBD1 identical over 7 bases. Germline V gene sequence: CDR1 SGHKS, CDR2 YYEKEE (reference sequence). This CDR3 region has 18 residues. J gave up 5 bases and V 0 bases, and 13 bases lay outside the gene matches. CDR3 nucleotide sequence: TGTGCCAGCAGCTTGGCGGGGACAGTGCCCCTCCCCAATGAAAAACTGTTTTTT. This encodes CASSLAGTVPLPNEKLFF.

Regarding this clone: Sequence at one end of the junction differs from germline and may be a read error. The CDR3 DNA reads TGTGCCAGCAGTTTATTCCGGGTTAATCAGCCTCAGCATTTT. The encoded protein is CASSLFRVNQPQHF. The J gene is TRBJ1-5, the V gene TRBV28; no firm D call. The CDR3 consists of 14 residues. The germline V gene encodes CDR1 MDHEN and CDR2 SYDVKM.

This clone has a single count. This chain uses TRBV5-1 with TRBJ2-1; 12 bases fit TRBD1. The CDR3 covers 16 residues. Per germline, CDR1 SGHRS and CDR2 YFSETQ. The trim removed 3 bases at V and 9 bases at J, leaving 10 bases unmatched. CDR3 residues: CASSSPGTGGKGEQFF. CDR3 sequence (DNA): TGCGCCAGCAGCTCCCCCGGGACAGGGGGCAAAGGTGAGCAGTTCTTC.

V and J are TRBV5-4 and TRBJ1-4; D not certain. This CDR3 contains 16 residues. V was pared by 4 bases and J by 4 bases, with 17 bases between. CDR1 and CDR2 (germline): SGHNT, YYREEE (reference sequence). CDR3 in DNA: TGTGCCAGCAGCAATGGCGCTGGACTGAATAATGAAAAACTGTTTTTT. This encodes CASSNGAGLNNEKLFF.

The chain recombines TRBV18 with TRBJ2-3; maybe TRBD2 (5 bases). CDR3 size: 13 residues. Trimming removed 4 bases from V and 5 bases from J, with 10 bases in between. Germline CDR1 KGHSH, CDR2 LQKENI. CDR3 residues: CASSRGSEDTQYF. DNA of the CDR3: TGTGCCAGCTCACGAGGGTCCGAAGATACGCAGTATTTT.

This clone was detected only a few times. The chain uses TRBV18 and TRBJ1-1, with no clear D. Trimming pared 2 bases from V and 8 bases from J, leaving 9 bases between. The CDR3 loop spans 12 amino acids. Germline V gene data show CDR1 as KGHSH and CDR2 as LQKENI. The CDR3 spells CASSPNQAEAFF. The CDR3 DNA reads TGTGCCAGCTCACCAAACCAGGCCGAAGCTTTCTTT.

The J gene is TRBJ1-2, the V gene TRBV9, with 12 bases identical to TRBD1. Germline CDR1 is SGDLS and CDR2 is YYNGEE. The V gene end was trimmed by 5 bases and the J gene end by 4 bases; junction bases not matched to a gene: 6. The CDR3 spans 15 residues. CDR3 loop: CASSPGTGGFYGYTF. The CDR3 DNA reads as TGTGCCAGCAGTCCCGGGACAGGGGGCTTCTATGGCTACACCTTC.

The gene calls are TRBV5-8 and TRBJ1-2, with a tentative D call TRBD1 (6 bases). CDR3 size: 13 residues. The germline V gene encodes CDR1 SGHTS and CDR2 YDEGEE. V lost 1 base and J lost 6, with 10 bases in between. As DNA, the CDR3 is TGTGCCAGCAGCTTGATGCAGGGGAATGGCTACACCTTC. As protein: CASSLMQGNGYTF. Combining the CDR3 with reference TRBV5-8 and TRBJ1-2 gives the whole variable domain EAGVTQSPTHLIKTRGQQATLRCSPISGHTSVYWYQQALGLGLQFLLWYDEGEERNRGNFPPRFSGRQFPNYSSELNVNALELEDSALYLCASSLMQGNGYTFGSGTRLTVV.

V gene TRBV5-1 combines with J gene TRBJ1-1; 10 bases line up with TRBD1. The germline V gene encodes CDR1 SGHRS and CDR2 YFSETQ. V shed 4 bases, J shed 7 bases, and the junction held 10 bases outside the gene matches. The CDR3 has 15 amino acids. CDR3 in DNA: TGCGCCAGCAGCGCCGACAGGGGGCGGGAAGGTGAAGCTTTCTTT. Translated: CASSADRGREGEAFF.